This T cell receptor beta chain was sequenced in a study of blood T cell repertoires in COVID-19. Overall study: Some COVID-19 samples were acute and others convalescent; all came from the United States, Italy and Spain. The cDNA or gDNA used as material had been derived from T cells, B-cell-depleted T cells, or PBMCs.

How the authors handled the data: Cell counts per sample came from amplifying reference gene primers. TCRdb's table, derived via immunoSEQ multiplex PCR, lists solely in-frame clones and lacks some. V, J and clone size derive from that table, while D and trimming were established from the DNA sequence. This table has tens of thousands of clones, about nine tenths appearing once. From germline, CDR1 is SGHVS and CDR2 FQNEAQ. V gave up 5 bases and J gave up 9 bases; unmatched junction bases: 10. The CDR3 has 16 residues. The chain is built from TRBV7-8 and TRBJ2-1, with 13 bases identical to TRBD2. This receptor was identified in a human donor in a cohort sampled during active COVID-19. Sequenced input: peripheral blood. The DNA of the CDR3 is TGTGCCAGCAGCGCAGGGACTAGCGGGGTAGCTGGTGAGCAGTTCTTC. Translation gives CASSAGTSGVAGEQFF.